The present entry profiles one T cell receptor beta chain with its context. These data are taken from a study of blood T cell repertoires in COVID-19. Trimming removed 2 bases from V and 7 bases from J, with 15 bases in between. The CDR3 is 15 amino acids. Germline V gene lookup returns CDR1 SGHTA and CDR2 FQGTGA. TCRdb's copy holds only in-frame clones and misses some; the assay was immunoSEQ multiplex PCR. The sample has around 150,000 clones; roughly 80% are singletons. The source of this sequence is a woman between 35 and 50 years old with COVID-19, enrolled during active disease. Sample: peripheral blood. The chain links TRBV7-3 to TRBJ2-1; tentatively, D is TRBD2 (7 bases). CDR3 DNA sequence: TGTGCCAGCAGCTTAGCGGGGGCCGCTTTAAATGAGCAGTTCTTC. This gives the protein CASSLAGAALNEQFF. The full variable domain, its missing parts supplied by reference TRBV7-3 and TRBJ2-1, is GAGVSQTPSNKVTEKGKYVELRCDPISGHTALYWYRQSLGQGPEFLIYFQGTGAADDSGLPNDRFFAVRPEGSVSTLKIQRTERGDSAVYLCASSLAGAALNEQFFGPGTRLTVL.